The rows below give T cell receptor beta chains drawn from one sample of a study of early T cells in non-severe SARS-CoV-2 infection. TCRdb redid the calling of the 5' RACE reads with MiXCR, one entry per CDR3 protein. The table shows 70,000 to 80,000 distinct CDR3 sequences, with 9.5% to 15% occurring only once. The sample consisted of whole blood, taken at baseline. These receptors originate from an adult who was a healthcare worker with PCR-confirmed SARS-CoV-2 infection or an uninfected control (not recorded which). CDR3s leave out the opening cysteine and the closing phenylalanine or tryptophan.

v_call: TRBV6-6
j_call: TRBJ1-6
cdr3_aa: ASRQGGGNSPLH

v_call: TRBV28
j_call: TRBJ1-2
cdr3_aa: ASSSTGQSEGYGYT

v_call: TRBV11-2
j_call: TRBJ2-6
cdr3_aa: ASSSPGGATDGANVLT

v_call: TRBV12-5
j_call: TRBJ2-6
cdr3_aa: ASGLLKQGRGANVLT

v_call: TRBV7-3
j_call: TRBJ2-5
cdr3_aa: ASSPQGGQVETQY

v_call: TRBV4-1
j_call: TRBJ2-7
cdr3_aa: ASSQYGQVNYEQY

v_call: TRBV18
j_call: TRBJ2-7
cdr3_aa: ASSPDAVSYEQY

v_call: TRBV20-1
j_call: TRBJ2-1
cdr3_aa: SASGGVSNSYNEQF

v_call: TRBV27
j_call: TRBJ1-5
cdr3_aa: ASSSGQGYSNQPQH

v_call: TRBV28
j_call: TRBJ2-2
cdr3_aa: ASSLSGQRDGELF

v_call: TRBV20-1
j_call: TRBJ1-2
cdr3_aa: SARGRSHGYT

v_call: TRBV27
j_call: TRBJ2-6
cdr3_aa: ASSPRLGTGANVLT

v_call: TRBV20-1
j_call: TRBJ1-1
cdr3_aa: SARAAGGRKAF

v_call: TRBV7-8
j_call: TRBJ2-7
cdr3_aa: ASSLRNQLYEQY

v_call: TRBV7-2
j_call: TRBJ1-4
cdr3_aa: ASSPRGGAGEKLF

v_call: TRBV15
j_call: TRBJ2-1
cdr3_aa: ATAIRKNSYNEQF

v_call: TRBV21-1
j_call: TRBJ2-4
cdr3_aa: ASSKDMGSEAKNIQY

v_call: TRBV18
j_call: TRBJ1-6
cdr3_aa: ASSPQGGQPNSPLH

v_call: TRBV28
j_call: TRBJ2-7
cdr3_aa: ASSKGGVGEQY

v_call: TRBV2
j_call: TRBJ2-7
cdr3_aa: ASHGQLHSYEQY

v_call: TRBV7-2
j_call: TRBJ1-2
cdr3_aa: ASSLKRTGSYRGYGYT

v_call: TRBV10-3
j_call: TRBJ2-3
cdr3_aa: AIRGESWADTQY

v_call: TRBV9
j_call: TRBJ1-2
cdr3_aa: ASSVDAYGYT

v_call: TRBV29-1
j_call: TRBJ2-5
cdr3_aa: SVAVETQY

v_call: TRBV10-3
j_call: TRBJ2-7
cdr3_aa: AIAEAYEQY

v_call: TRBV28
j_call: TRBJ2-3
cdr3_aa: ASSLTGSGISDTQY

v_call: TRBV20-1
j_call: TRBJ1-6
cdr3_aa: SARDRTSPLH

v_call: TRBV11-2
j_call: TRBJ1-2
cdr3_aa: ASSWTNYGYT

v_call: TRBV4-3
j_call: TRBJ1-2
cdr3_aa: ASSQVVTANYGYT

v_call: TRBV3-1
j_call: TRBJ2-3
cdr3_aa: ASSQAGSTDTQY

v_call: TRBV3-1
j_call: TRBJ1-1
cdr3_aa: ASSQRWDTEAF

v_call: TRBV4-1
j_call: TRBJ1-5
cdr3_aa: ASSQTGKAQPQH

v_call: TRBV6-2/TRBV6-3
j_call: TRBJ2-7
cdr3_aa: ASSYAVSSYEQY

v_call: TRBV15
j_call: TRBJ1-5
cdr3_aa: ATRGGGNQPQH

v_call: TRBV7-7
j_call: TRBJ2-2
cdr3_aa: ASSLAGLNTGELF

v_call: TRBV29-1
j_call: TRBJ2-3
cdr3_aa: SVVGLTTPTDTQY

v_call: TRBV11-2
j_call: TRBJ2-5
cdr3_aa: ASSLDAGARLRETQY

v_call: TRBV5-1
j_call: TRBJ1-2
cdr3_aa: ASSFQGYGYT

v_call: TRBV4-2
j_call: TRBJ2-7
cdr3_aa: ASSQERGETYEQY